The 32 T cell receptor beta chains given below trace back to one sample, sequenced in a study of blood T cell repertoires in COVID-19. Produced via immunoSEQ multiplex PCR; TCRdb's table is partial and in-frame only. The profile shows a few hundred thousand clones, approximately 89% of them singletons. Specimen: peripheral blood. These receptors came from a woman aged 70-85 years with COVID-19, enrolled during active disease.

The CDR3 reads CASSLSRDYGYTF. The CDR3 bases are TGTGCCAGCAGCTTGTCGAGAGATTATGGCTACACCTTC. The V and J genes are TRBV11-2 and TRBJ1-2; unclear D gene. V lost 3 bases, J lost 5 bases, and 10 bases lay in between. The length of the CDR3 is 13 residues. CDR1 and CDR2 from the germline V gene are SGHAT and FQNNGV.

As concerns this clone: This sequence may be a read error, since a much larger clone differs from it by one base. The chain carries TRBV28 and TRBJ2-7, with 7 nucleotides matching TRBD2. Germline V gene sequence: CDR1 MDHEN, CDR2 SYDVKM. The CDR3 spans 16 residues. The CDR3 here is CTSRRIPGLKSYEQYF. Here the CDR3 DNA reads TGTACCAGCAGACGTATTCCGGGACTAAAATCCTACGAGCAGTACTTC.

Regarding this clone: Other DNA sequences in the same sample also yield this CDR3. The CDR3: CASSYSGREAFF. In DNA, the CDR3 is TGTGCCAGCAGTTACTCGGGGAGGGAAGCTTTCTTT. This chain joins TRBV6-5 and TRBJ1-1, with unresolved D. Germline-derived CDR1 and CDR2 are MNHEY and SVGAGI. The CDR3 has 12 amino acids. Trimming shortened V by 0 bases and J by 8 bases, and 7 bases separated the two germline ends.

The chain has TRBV27 and TRBJ1-5; D is unclear. CDR1 is MNHEY and CDR2 is SMNVEV in the germline V gene (reference sequence). The CDR3 contains 13 residues. V lost 8 bases to trimming and J lost 4 bases, with 12 bases between them. The CDR3 sequence: CASASSGNQPQHF. CDR3 bases: TGTGCCAGCGCCAGTTCGGGGAATCAGCCCCAGCATTTT.

The chain has TRBV12-2 and TRBJ1-3; the DNA was not compared with TRBD1, the D call given in the table. TRBV12-2 corresponds to a pseudogene. The CDR3 runs to 16 residues. CDR3 residues: CASRLGRGPLGNTIYF. The CDR3 DNA sequence: TGTGCAAGTCGCTTAGGTAGGGGGCCACTAGGAAACACCATATATTTT.

The rearrangement joins TRBV7-3 to TRBJ2-3, with 10 bases lining up with TRBD2. The J segment lost 2 bases and the V segment lost 3 bases, leaving 5 bases of the junction unmatched. The CDR3 runs 16 residues. Germline V gene data show CDR1 as SGHTA and CDR2 as FQGTGA. CDR3 in amino acids: CASSLGLASSTDTQYF. DNA for the CDR3: TGTGCCAGCAGCTTGGGACTAGCGTCCTCCACAGATACGCAGTATTTT.

This clone showed up just a few times. The chain is built from TRBV20-1 and TRBJ1-1; D ambiguous. The CDR3 sequence is 13 residues long. Looked up from germline, CDR1 is DFQATT and CDR2 is SNEGSKA (reference sequence). Trimming cost V 3 bases and J 5 bases, with 13 bases left between them. The CDR3 here is CSASSGRETEAFF. CDR3 coding DNA: TGCAGTGCTAGTTCCGGGAGAGAAACTGAAGCTTTCTTT.

The gene calls are TRBV30 and TRBJ1-2, with TRBD1 matching over 8 bases. From germline, CDR1 is GTSNPN and CDR2 SVGIG (reference sequence). J was trimmed by 8 bases and V by 1 base; bases with no gene match: 12. The CDR3 runs 15 residues. CDR3 region: CAWSEALTGARGYTF. CDR3 nucleotides: TGTGCCTGGAGTGAAGCCTTGACAGGGGCTCGAGGCTACACCTTC.

CDR3 sequence: CASSYRDGGNEKLFF. The CDR3 DNA sequence: TGTGCCAGCAGCTACCGGGACGGGGGGAATGAAAAACTGTTTTTT. V usage is TRBV9 and J usage is TRBJ1-4; D may be TRBD1 (5 bases). Trimming removed 4 bases at V and 5 bases at J, with 15 bases between. CDR1 is SGDLS and CDR2 is YYNGEE in the germline V gene. CDR3 length: 15 amino acids.

The rearrangement uses TRBV4-1 and TRBJ2-6; D uncertain. CDR3 length: 16 residues. Germline CDR1 and CDR2: MGHRA and YSYEKL. V was clipped by 4 bases and J by 0 bases, with 10 bases between them. The CDR3 region has the DNA TGCGCCAGCAGCCCTCTAGGCATCTCTGGGGCCAACGTCCTGACTTTC. Encoded protein: CASSPLGISGANVLTF.

This clone was seen only once. The chain combines TRBV6-5 with TRBJ1-6, with 9 bases fitting TRBD1. With V trimmed by 5 bases and J by 8 bases, 4 bases remained unmatched. The CDR3 extends over 14 amino acids. Per germline, CDR1 MNHEY and CDR2 SVGAGI. CDR3: CASSRQGGDSPLHF. The CDR3 nucleotides read TGTGCCAGCAGTCGACAGGGGGGTGATTCACCCCTCCACTTT.

The chain couples TRBV7-2 to TRBJ2-7; TRBD2 might be the D (6 bases). The germline CDR1 and CDR2 sequences are SGHTA and FQGNSA. This CDR3 contains 15 residues. V was trimmed by 2 bases and J by 7 bases, leaving 18 bases between them. CDR3: CASSLTRDWVKEQYF. The CDR3 nucleotides read TGTGCCAGCAGCTTAACCCGGGACTGGGTAAAAGAGCAGTACTTC.

This sequence joins TRBV28 and TRBJ1-4; D perhaps matches TRBD1 (6 bases). The CDR3 contains 15 residues. V was clipped by 6 bases and J by 3 bases, with 14 bases between them. Germline loops: CDR1 MDHEN, CDR2 SYDVKM. The CDR3 DNA is TGTGCCAGCAGCAACTGGGGGCGTGCTAATGAAAAACTGTTTTTT. Residues: CASSNWGRANEKLFF.

There are many counts of this clone. The V call is TRBV21-1, the J call TRBJ1-1. TRBV21-1 is marked as a pseudogene. The CDR3 is made up of 14 amino acids. The CDR3 here is CASSKWSGFTEAFF. The CDR3 DNA reads as TGTGCCAGCAGCAAATGGTCGGGATTCACTGAAGCTTTCTTT.

The V and J genes are TRBV6-4 and TRBJ2-1; 16 nucleotides agree with TRBD2. V lost 2 bases to trimming and J lost 4 bases; unmatched junction nucleotides: 2. The germline CDR1 and CDR2 sequences are MRHNA and SNTAGT. The CDR3 is 17 residues long. CDR3 bases: TGTGCCAGCAGTGACGGGACTAGCGGGAGGGATTACAATGAGCAGTTCTTC. Translation: CASSDGTSGRDYNEQFF.

This clone was counted once. J is TRBJ1-1 and V is TRBV6-5, with no clear D. The CDR3 sequence is 11 residues long. Germline CDR1 is MNHEY and CDR2 is SVGAGI. V lost 8 bases to trimming and J lost 3 bases, with 7 bases between them. The CDR3 protein is CASQRDTEAFF. As DNA, the CDR3 is TGTGCCAGCCAGCGGGACACTGAAGCTTTCTTT.

The chain recombines TRBV2 with TRBJ1-6, with D tentatively TRBD1 (5 bases). The CDR3 spans 15 residues. Germline loops: CDR1 SNHLY, CDR2 FYNNEI. V was cut by 4 bases and J by 14 bases, with 21 bases left in between. The CDR3 loop reads CASSGSFSGAPALHF. The CDR3 DNA follows: TGTGCCAGCAGTGGAAGTTTTAGCGGGGCTCCGGCCCTCCACTTT.

The chain is built from TRBV6-2 or TRBV6-3 and TRBJ2-1, with TRBD1 as a possible D gene (5 bases). Germline CDR1 is MNHEY and CDR2 is SVGEGT. Trimming left V 2 bases short and J 8 bases short, with 22 bases between. The CDR3 totals 17 residues. CDR3 region: CASSYPLALSGRDEQFF. In nucleotides, the CDR3 is TGTGCCAGCAGTTACCCACTCGCTTTGTCAGGGCGCGATGAGCAGTTCTTC.

V usage is TRBV18 and J usage is TRBJ2-7; 9 nucleotides align to TRBD1. The CDR3 runs 15 residues. J was trimmed by 0 bases and V by 3 bases; bases with no gene match: 3. CDR1 is KGHSH and CDR2 is LQKENI in the germline V gene. DNA for the CDR3: TGTGCCAGCTCACCGGGACAGGGTAACTCCTACGAGCAGTACTTC. It translates to CASSPGQGNSYEQYF.

The rearrangement links TRBV28 to TRBJ2-7; a possible D gene is TRBD2 (6 bases). The CDR3 has 13 residues. Trimming took 6 bases from V and 1 from J, leaving 10 bases between them. Germline CDR1 and CDR2: MDHEN and SYDVKM. CDR3 sequence reads: CASRGGGSYEQYF. The CDR3 DNA reads as TGTGCCAGCAGGGGGGGTGGGTCCTACGAGCAGTACTTC. The full variable domain, completed using reference TRBV28 and TRBJ2-7, is DVKVTQSSRYLVKRTGEKVFLECVQDMDHENMFWYRQDPGLGLRLIYFSYDVKMKEKGDIPEGYSVSREKKERFSLILESASTNQTSMYLCASRGGGSYEQYFGPGTRLTVT.

DNA for the CDR3: TGCGCCAGCAGCCAAGATAAAAGGGGGCCTAACTATGGCTACACCTTC. This gives the protein CASSQDKRGPNYGYTF. The V and J genes are TRBV4-1 and TRBJ1-2; 7 bases are shared with TRBD1. This CDR3 spans 16 amino acids. J lost 0 bases, V lost 0 bases, and 4 bases had no gene match. Germline V lookup: CDR1 MGHRA, CDR2 YSYEKL.

The rearrangement joins TRBV7-3 to TRBJ2-3; tentative D call: TRBD2 (6 bases). V lost 5 bases to trimming and J lost 3 bases, with 21 bases between them. This CDR3 region has 17 residues. Germline lookup yields CDR1 SGHTA and CDR2 FQGTGA. CDR3 sequence reads: CASSARLGGAGTDTQYF. The DNA for the CDR3 is TGTGCCAGCAGCGCGAGGCTGGGGGGAGCGGGTACAGATACGCAGTATTTT.

The chain links TRBV7-9 to TRBJ2-7; TRBD2 matches 10 bases. Trimming took 4 bases from V and 6 from J; bases not matched to a gene: 9. The CDR3 is made up of 15 amino acids. Germline V lookup: CDR1 SEHNR, CDR2 FQNEAQ (reference sequence). The CDR3 DNA follows: TGTGCCAGCAGCTCAACTCTAGCGGGAGCATCCGAGCAGTACTTC. Translation gives CASSSTLAGASEQYF.

V is TRBV19 and J is TRBJ2-7; TRBD2 might be the D (7 bases). CDR3 length: 15 amino acids. Germline V gives CDR1 LNHDA, CDR2 SQIVND (reference sequence). Trimming shortened V by 3 bases and J by 2 bases, and 14 bases separated the two germline ends. CDR3 protein: CASSMEGGTPYEQYF. CDR3 bases: TGTGCCAGTAGTATGGAGGGGGGGACACCCTACGAGCAGTACTTC.

In DNA, the CDR3 is TGTGCCGTCTCCGGGGTCGGACAGGGAGATGGCTACACCTTC. Its translation: CAVSGVGQGDGYTF. The V gene is TRBV10-3, the J gene TRBJ1-2, with TRBD1 matching 8 bases. With V trimmed by 11 bases and J by 6 bases, 14 bases remained unmatched. CDR3 length: 14 amino acids. Germline assignment: CDR1 ENHRY and CDR2 SYGVKD.

V and J are TRBV11-3 and TRBJ2-1; 7 nucleotides align to TRBD2. Germline assignment: CDR1 SGHNT and CDR2 YENEEA. With V trimmed by 5 bases and J by 6 bases, 7 bases remained unmatched. The CDR3 is 14 amino acids. CDR3: CASSQGRVSNEQFF. In DNA, the CDR3 is TGTGCCAGCAGCCAAGGGAGGGTTAGCAATGAGCAGTTCTTC.

The chain recombines TRBV4-3 with TRBJ2-7; TRBD2 agrees at 11 bases. V lost 1 base, J lost 2 bases, and 1 base stayed unmatched. The CDR3 spans 15 residues. CDR1 LGHNA and CDR2 YSLEER come from the germline V gene. CDR3 in DNA: TGCGCCAGCAGCCAAGTAGCGGGAGGGGCCTACGAGCAGTACTTC. Translating it yields CASSQVAGGAYEQYF.

This clone was found once. This rearrangement joins TRBV2 to TRBJ1-5; no definite D call. V was pared by 4 bases and J by 7 bases, with 14 bases between. The CDR3 has 14 residues. Germline V gene data show CDR1 as SNHLY and CDR2 as FYNNEI. CDR3 DNA sequence: TGTGCCAGCAGTGTCAGGAGGGTTGGGCAGCCCCAGCATTTT. Its translation: CASSVRRVGQPQHF.

This clone showed up just once. The chain combines TRBV5-1 with TRBJ2-3; D not certain. V was shortened by 1 base and J by 0 bases, with 6 bases between the two germline ends. The CDR3 consists of 14 residues. Per germline, CDR1 SGHRS and CDR2 YFSETQ. CDR3 DNA: TGCGCCAGCAGCTTGATTTTAAGCACAGATACGCAGTATTTT. Its protein is CASSLILSTDTQYF.

The chain couples TRBV4-1 to TRBJ2-2; 9 nucleotides line up with TRBD1. The junction had 4 bases not matched to a gene; V was cut back by 0 bases and J by 5 bases. Germline CDR1 MGHRA, CDR2 YSYEKL. The CDR3 covers 16 residues. The CDR3 protein is CASSQETGGGTGELFF. The CDR3 DNA reads as TGCGCCAGCAGCCAAGAGACAGGGGGAGGGACCGGGGAGCTGTTTTTT.

The chain joins TRBV3-1 (or the pseudogene TRBV3-2) to TRBJ1-1; 7 nucleotides line up with TRBD1. The CDR3 extends over 17 amino acids. Germline CDR1 LGHDT, CDR2 YNNKEL (reference sequence). Trimming cost V 1 base and J 4 bases; bases outside gene matches: 12. The CDR3 is CASSQVFNGQDGTEAFF. The CDR3 bases are TGTGCCAGCAGCCAAGTTTTCAACGGACAGGACGGCACTGAAGCTTTCTTT.

This clone was recorded only once. The chain uses TRBV4-1 and TRBJ1-6; D gene uncertain. The CDR3 has 16 amino acids. Trimming left V 0 bases short and J 10 bases short, with 16 bases between. Germline V gene sequence: CDR1 MGHRA, CDR2 YSYEKL. Written as DNA, the CDR3 is TGCGCCAGCAGCCAAGATATAGAAGCCGGGAGGTCACCCCTCCACTTT. It translates to CASSQDIEAGRSPLHF.